This T cell receptor beta chain was identified in a study of neurological immune-mediated disorders. Germline V gene sequence: CDR1 SGHRS, CDR2 YFSETQ. This CDR3 has 14 amino acids. Trimming removed 4 bases from V and 8 bases from J, with 13 bases in between. TCRdb re-analysed the 5' RACE reads in MiXCR, keeping a single row per CDR3 protein. The repertoire has 39,000 or so distinct CDR3 sequences, more than 4.5% of them found once; the top ten carry around 9.7%. Whole-study findings and limits: None of the CDR3 amino acid sequences of expanded clones recurred across subjects, suggesting private repertoires in all groups.

This clonotype was counted ten times or more. The target antigen is unknown. The chain employs TRBV5-1 and TRBJ2-6; D gene uncertain. The sequence was collected from a man aged 18 to 35 in good health. Sequencing input: CD4+ T cells from blood. The CDR3 coding sequence is TGCGCCAGCAGCCCGGGTCTGTCTACCAACGTCCTGACTTTC. Encoded protein: CASSPGLSTNVLTF.